Listed below are T cell receptor beta chains from one sample, sequenced in a study of T cells after yellow fever vaccination. TCRdb reprocessed the 5' RACE reads via MiXCR and lists one record per CDR3 protein. The data contain 300,000 to 350,000 distinct CDR3 sequences, approximately 4% of them singletons. The sample in question was PBMCs, obtained 5 days after the yellow fever booster vaccination. These receptors were obtained from a man aged 18 to 30 who received the YFV17D yellow fever vaccine. CDR3s leave out the opening cysteine and the closing phenylalanine or tryptophan. The D gene is left open where the match is weak.

j_call d_call v_call cdr3_aa
TRBJ2-5 NA TRBV7-2 ASSPRLGVVETQY
TRBJ2-1 NA TRBV29-1 SVKGQTYNEQF
TRBJ2-5 TRBD2 TRBV3-1 ASSQDLVGGGYQETQY
TRBJ2-3 TRBD2 TRBV24-1 ATSALGGGYTQY
TRBJ2-1 NA TRBV12-3/TRBV12-4 ASSFGSLGRLQLTNEQF
TRBJ1-6 TRBD1 TRBV4-3 ASSQEGTGGSPLH
TRBJ2-3 NA TRBV5-1 ASSSQGLFSDTQY
TRBJ2-1 NA TRBV9 ASSVAGSTYNEQF
TRBJ2-4 NA TRBV5-5 ASSLPGTQGNIQY
TRBJ2-7 TRBD1 TRBV20-1 SASPGQGVWRQY
TRBJ1-2 TRBD1 TRBV12-3/TRBV12-4 ASSRQGSGYT
TRBJ2-3 TRBD2 TRBV6-4 ASSVYSTSGDTQY
TRBJ2-5 TRBD2 TRBV5-1 ASSFASSGETQY
TRBJ1-2 NA TRBV7-9 ASSLVEGYT
TRBJ2-3 TRBD2 TRBV29-1 SGASGGLDTQY
TRBJ2-2 TRBD2 TRBV7-2 ASSLVGLAGGTGELF
TRBJ1-3 NA TRBV2 ASMSTQGGFENTIY
TRBJ2-2 TRBD1 TRBV28 ASSKPGGGTGELF
TRBJ2-2 TRBD1 TRBV24-1 ATSDPWGTEANTGELF
TRBJ2-5 NA TRBV11-2 ASSFERQETQY
TRBJ2-1 TRBD2 TRBV5-4 ASSLAGGPYEQF
TRBJ2-1 TRBD2 TRBV5-1 ASSRPGLETNEQF
TRBJ2-5 TRBD1 TRBV6-2/TRBV6-3 AIGQGKEETQY
TRBJ1-6 NA TRBV5-1 ASSPRVGSSSPLH
TRBJ1-1 NA TRBV29-1 SVCSQTPEAF
TRBJ2-1 NA TRBV12-3/TRBV12-4 ASSSDGHRQQF
TRBJ2-2 NA TRBV7-2 ASSMGHYDGGGELF
TRBJ2-1 NA TRBV7-2 ASSLSGENNEQF
TRBJ1-2 NA TRBV6-5 ASSFLGSGYT
TRBJ2-3 NA TRBV5-1 ASSFLETDTQY
TRBJ2-1 TRBD2 TRBV7-3 ASSSRAGGPYGEQF
TRBJ2-5 NA TRBV23-1 ASYDQETQY
TRBJ1-2 TRBD1 TRBV14 ASSQGQGLNYGYT
TRBJ2-2 TRBD1 TRBV20-1 SARDLDRGSRTGELF
TRBJ1-5 NA TRBV4-3 ASSQDRRGTAIH
TRBJ2-3 NA TRBV28 ASRAGGDTQY
TRBJ1-2 NA TRBV7-9 ASSLDVASGYT
TRBJ1-1 NA TRBV4-3 ASSPRGGAVSPEAF
TRBJ2-3 TRBD1 TRBV9 ASSGRQGTSTDTQY
TRBJ2-1 NA TRBV6-5 AVTDRPAYNEQF
TRBJ2-3 NA TRBV7-9 ASSSAAAGTDTQY
TRBJ2-1 TRBD2 TRBV4-3 ASSQEPSGGDYNEQF
TRBJ2-3 NA TRBV5-1 ASSLTPTTSTDTQY
TRBJ1-2 TRBD1 TRBV5-1 ASRRGQVLAEGYT
TRBJ2-2 NA TRBV5-1 ATRPSANTGELF
TRBJ2-1 NA TRBV20-1 SATGYSYNEQF
TRBJ1-6 NA TRBV5-1 ASSLLPVGDYNSPLH
TRBJ2-5 TRBD2 TRBV12-3/TRBV12-4 ASSPTRSGGTETQY
TRBJ1-1 NA TRBV10-3 AISVGGSGTEAF